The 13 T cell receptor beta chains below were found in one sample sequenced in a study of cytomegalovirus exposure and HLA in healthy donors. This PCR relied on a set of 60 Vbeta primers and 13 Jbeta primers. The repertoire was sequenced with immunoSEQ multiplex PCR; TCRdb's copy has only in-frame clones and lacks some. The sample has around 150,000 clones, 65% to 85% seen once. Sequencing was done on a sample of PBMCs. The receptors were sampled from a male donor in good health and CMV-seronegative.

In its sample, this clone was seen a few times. The CDR3 bases are TGTGCCAGCAGCCCGGGACAGGGAGAAAAACTGTTTTTT. It encodes CASSPGQGEKLFF. This chain connects TRBV2 to TRBJ1-4, with 9 bases lining up with TRBD1. The CDR3 consists of 13 residues. Germline assignment: CDR1 SNHLY and CDR2 FYNNEI. Trimming at V came to 6 bases and at J to 8 bases, leaving 4 bases not matched to a gene.

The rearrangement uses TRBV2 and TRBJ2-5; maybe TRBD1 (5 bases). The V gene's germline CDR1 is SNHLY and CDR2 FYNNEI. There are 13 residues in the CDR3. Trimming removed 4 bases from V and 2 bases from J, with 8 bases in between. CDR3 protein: CASSGDSQETQYF. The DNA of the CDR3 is TGTGCCAGCAGTGGAGACAGTCAAGAGACCCAGTACTTC.

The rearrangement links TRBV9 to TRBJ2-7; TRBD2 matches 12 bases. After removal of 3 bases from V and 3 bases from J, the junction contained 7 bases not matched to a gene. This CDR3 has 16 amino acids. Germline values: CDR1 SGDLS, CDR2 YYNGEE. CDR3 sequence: CASSAGLAGTSYEQYF. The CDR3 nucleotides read TGTGCCAGCAGCGCCGGACTAGCGGGAACTAGCTACGAGCAGTACTTC.

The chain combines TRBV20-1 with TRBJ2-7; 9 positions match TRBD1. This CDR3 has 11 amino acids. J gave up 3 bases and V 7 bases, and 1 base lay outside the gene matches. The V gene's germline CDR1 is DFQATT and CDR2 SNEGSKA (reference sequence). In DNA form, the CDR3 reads TGCAGTGGACAGGGGGGCTACGAGCAGTACTTC. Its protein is CSGQGGYEQYF.

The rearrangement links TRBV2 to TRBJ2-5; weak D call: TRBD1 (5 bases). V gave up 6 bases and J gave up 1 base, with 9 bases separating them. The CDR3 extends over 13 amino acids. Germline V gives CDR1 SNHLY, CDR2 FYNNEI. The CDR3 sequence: CASRVDSQETQYF. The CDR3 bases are TGTGCCAGCAGGGTTGACAGCCAAGAGACCCAGTACTTC.

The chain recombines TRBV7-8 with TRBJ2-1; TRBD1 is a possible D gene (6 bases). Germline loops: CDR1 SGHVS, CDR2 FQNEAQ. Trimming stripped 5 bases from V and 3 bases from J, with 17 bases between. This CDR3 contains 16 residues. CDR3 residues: CASSRLIGQYYNEQFF. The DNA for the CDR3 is TGTGCCAGCAGCCGACTTATAGGACAGTACTACAATGAGCAGTTCTTC.

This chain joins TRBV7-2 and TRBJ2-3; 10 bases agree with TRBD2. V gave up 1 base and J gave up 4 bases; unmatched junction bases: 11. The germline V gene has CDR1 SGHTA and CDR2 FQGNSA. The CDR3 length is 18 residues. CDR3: CASSLEWASGGIADTQYF. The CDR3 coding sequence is TGTGCCAGCAGCTTAGAGTGGGCTAGCGGGGGTATAGCAGATACGCAGTATTTT.

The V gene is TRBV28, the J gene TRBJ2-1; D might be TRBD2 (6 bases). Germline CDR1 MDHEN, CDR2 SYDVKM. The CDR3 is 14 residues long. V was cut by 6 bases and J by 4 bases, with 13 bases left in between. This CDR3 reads CASSLRGSYNEQFF. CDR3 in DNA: TGTGCCAGCAGCCTGCGGGGCAGTTACAATGAGCAGTTCTTC.

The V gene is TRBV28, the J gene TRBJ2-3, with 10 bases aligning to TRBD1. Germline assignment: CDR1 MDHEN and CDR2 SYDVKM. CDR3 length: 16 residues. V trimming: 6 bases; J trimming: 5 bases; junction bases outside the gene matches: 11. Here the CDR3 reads CASSLSRDRGGDTQYF. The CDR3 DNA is TGTGCCAGCAGCCTTAGCCGGGACAGGGGAGGAGATACGCAGTATTTT.

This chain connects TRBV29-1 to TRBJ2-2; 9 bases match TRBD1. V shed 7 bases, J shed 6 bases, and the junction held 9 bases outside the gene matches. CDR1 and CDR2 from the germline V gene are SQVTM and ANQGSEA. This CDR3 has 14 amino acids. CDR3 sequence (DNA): TGCAGCGCCATGGGACAGGGAAGGGCCGGGGAGCTGTTTTTT. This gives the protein CSAMGQGRAGELFF.

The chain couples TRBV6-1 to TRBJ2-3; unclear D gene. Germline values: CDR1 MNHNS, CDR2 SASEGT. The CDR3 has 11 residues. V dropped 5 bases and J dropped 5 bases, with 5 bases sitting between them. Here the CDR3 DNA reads TGTGCCAGCAGTTACGGAGATACGCAGTATTTT. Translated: CASSYGDTQYF.

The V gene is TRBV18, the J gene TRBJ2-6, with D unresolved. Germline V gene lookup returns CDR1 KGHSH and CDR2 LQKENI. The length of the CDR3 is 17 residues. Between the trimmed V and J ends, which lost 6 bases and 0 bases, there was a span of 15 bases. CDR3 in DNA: TGTGCCAGCTCCCTGGTGGTCGGTAGCTCTGGGGCCAACGTCCTGACTTTC. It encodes CASSLVVGSSGANVLTF.

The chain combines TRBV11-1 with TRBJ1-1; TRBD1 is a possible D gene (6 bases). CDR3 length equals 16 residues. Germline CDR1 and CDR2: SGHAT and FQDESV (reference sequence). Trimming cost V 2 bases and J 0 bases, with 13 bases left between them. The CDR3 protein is CASSLRGGRVNTEAFF. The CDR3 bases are TGTGCCAGCAGCTTAAGAGGGGGACGCGTGAACACTGAAGCTTTCTTT.